Detailed here is one T cell receptor beta chain. J was trimmed by 8 bases and V by 3 bases; bases with no gene match: 8. CDR1 and CDR2 (germline): ENHRY, SYGVKD. CDR3 length: 15 residues. This entry belongs to a study of cytomegalovirus exposure and HLA in healthy donors. The PCR had 60 Vbeta and 13 Jbeta primers. Profiling relied on immunoSEQ multiplex PCR, and the TCRdb table lists in-frame clones only, not all of them. This table has over 150,000 clones, around 84% appearing once. The sequenced sample was PBMCs. This receptor was taken from a girl between 2 and 10 years old in good health and CMV-seropositive. V is TRBV10-3 and J is TRBJ2-1; 9 positions match TRBD2. In DNA form, the CDR3 reads TGTGCCATCAGTGATTCCGGGACTAGCATAGATGAGCAGTTCTTC. Its protein is CAISDSGTSIDEQFF.